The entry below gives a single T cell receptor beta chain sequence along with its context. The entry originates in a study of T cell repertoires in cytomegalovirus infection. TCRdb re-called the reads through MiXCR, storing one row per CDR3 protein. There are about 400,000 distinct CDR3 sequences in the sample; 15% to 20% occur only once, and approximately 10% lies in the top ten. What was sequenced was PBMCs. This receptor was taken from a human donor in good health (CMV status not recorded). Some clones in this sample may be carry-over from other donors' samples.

The CDR3 loop is CATSRDRSDTQYF. The CDR3, as DNA: TGTGCCACCAGCAGAGATAGGTCAGATACGCAGTATTTT. The chain combines TRBV15 with TRBJ2-3; D gene uncertain. Germline-derived CDR1 and CDR2 are LNHNV and YYDKDF (reference sequence). The CDR3 has 13 amino acids. Trimming left V 0 bases short and J 4 bases short, with 5 bases between.